This section outlines one T cell receptor beta chain sequence together with its context. Clones were read by immunoSEQ multiplex PCR, and TCRdb kept only the in-frame ones, dropping some. The sample holds over 200,000 clones, 85% to 90% seen once. These data belong to a study of blood T cell repertoires in COVID-19. From germline, CDR1 is ENHRY and CDR2 SYGVKD. This CDR3 is 15 amino acids long. V trimming: 3 bases; J trimming: 5 bases; junction bases outside the gene matches: 7. The sequenced material came from peripheral blood. The clonotype was recovered from a man aged 25 to 45 with COVID-19, enrolled during active disease. The rearrangement links TRBV10-3 to TRBJ2-1, with 7 bases fitting TRBD2. CDR3 sequence reads: CAISDWTSDDNEQFF. CDR3 nucleotides: TGTGCCATCAGTGATTGGACTAGTGACGACAATGAGCAGTTCTTC.